This TCR beta chain is from a study of T cells after yellow fever vaccination (dated by TCRdb to about 2019). Broadly, across the study: The SMART-Seq v4 Ultra Low Input RNA kit was used to prepare libraries from fractions with low cell numbers. To follow T-cell clones before and after both primary and booster YFV17D yellow fever vaccination, bulk TCR alpha and beta repertoires underwent longitudinal sequencing. The cohort comprised two healthy male donors, one aged 18 to 30 and one aged 30 to 40 years. Bulk PBMC replicates and cell subsets were isolated from blood drawn at multiple timepoints before and after both primary and secondary immunization. What the authors observed across the whole study: The secondary T-cell response was weaker than the primary response but faster, peaking on day 5 instead of day 15. Computational filtering was required because FACS-sorted repertoires could contain abundant contaminating clonotypes from the bulk population. The study included only a couple of donors, which limits how far the findings can be generalized. After the booster, most of the clones that had expanded following primary vaccination were detected again (roughly 97% of CD4 and roughly 88% of CD8), which suggests that memory was broadly maintained. A small fraction of clonotypes appeared in both the CD4 and CD8 compartments, likely as a result of convergent recombination.

TCR cDNA was synthesized by 5'RACE template switching, through which a universal primer site and unique molecular identifiers were introduced. Priming for cDNA synthesis came from both the TCR alpha and TCR beta constant segments. Library amplification involved two PCR steps, and the second step added sample barcodes and sequencing adapters. Sequencing of libraries was performed on Illumina HiSeq 2500 (2x100 bp) or NovaSeq (2x150 bp). Under the source paper's analysis protocol: Demultiplexing of reads and collapsing into UMI consensus sequences were performed with MIGEC, and V(D)J alignment was carried out with MiXCR. Vaccine-responding clonotypes were identified with edgeR using replicate PBMC samples, with FDR below 0.01 and a log2 fold change above 5 up to day 15 being required. Bulk clonotypes were assigned CD4 or CD8 identity according to which sequenced CD4 or CD8 repertoire held them at higher abundance. TCRdb's own reprocessing of the public reads used fastp at Q25 and MiXCR and kept productive beta chains. CDR3 protein sequences are deduplicated, and each keeps its most common genes and DNA. V and J calls and clone size were set by TCRdb, not the authors. In all, the sample holds approximately 340,000 distinct CDR3 sequences, and 8.7% of those were seen once. About a sixth of the sample lies in the top ten.

CDR1 and CDR2, per the germline V gene (reference sequence), are DFQATT and SNEGSKA. The germline V and J ends show losses of 6 bases and 3 bases respectively, and no gene match explains 8 bases of the junction. The CDR3 numbers 14 residues from cysteine through phenylalanine. Of the read, only the CDR3 DNA is kept; its 42 bases are in frame from base 1. For this clonotype: Its antigen remains undetermined. Qualities for individual bases were not recorded, and no much larger clone is one base off.

Interpreted using the paper, the treatment or condition label stands for: live attenuated yellow fever vaccine strain. At every blood-draw timepoint, two biological replicates of bulk PBMCs were collected. PBMCs were isolated from peripheral blood using a standard Ficoll-Paque protocol. TriZol was used to extract RNA from bulk PBMCs, CD4 and CD8 fractions, and dextramer-positive and dextramer-negative fractions. The chain was built from TRBV20-1 and TRBJ2-5; 9 bases in the middle match TRBD2. This receptor was taken from a man aged 18 to 30 who received the YFV17D yellow fever vaccine. Sequencing was performed on PBMCs, taken on the day of the first yellow fever vaccination. The DNA sequence is as follows: TGCAGTGCGCAGCGCGGGGGGGCCGAAGAGACCCAGTACTTC. It translates to CSAQRGGAEETQYF.